This TCR beta chain was recovered during a study of blood T cell repertoires in COVID-19. Study information: Spain, Italy and the United States supplied samples that represented acute and convalescent COVID-19. The analysed material was cDNA or gDNA that came from T cells, B-cell-depleted T cells, or PBMCs.

The table came from immunoSEQ multiplex PCR; TCRdb's copy has only in-frame clones and leaves some out. The sample gives 150,000 to 200,000 clones, around 86% of which show up once; 7.5% to 10% is in the top ten. This sequence originates from a woman aged 30 to 39 who had recovered from COVID-19. Specimen: PBMCs or T cells enriched from blood (not recorded which).

The CDR3 loop is CASSRRGDEQFF. The CDR3 DNA follows: TGTGCCAGTAGCCGTCGAGGAGACGAGCAGTTCTTC. V usage is TRBV19 and J usage is TRBJ2-1; D not certain. Between the trimmed V and J ends, which lost 6 bases and 10 bases, there was a span of 13 bases. The CDR3 has 12 residues. The germline gives CDR1 LNHDA, CDR2 SQIVND (reference sequence). The whole variable domain, remainder taken from reference TRBV19 and TRBJ2-1, is DGGITQSPKYLFRKEGQNVTLSCEQNLNHDAMYWYRQDPGQGLRLIYYSQIVNDFQKGDIAEGYSVSREKKESFPLTVTSAQKNPTAFYLCASSRRGDEQFFGPGTRLTVL.